These 21 T cell receptor beta chains were all obtained from the same sample, sequenced in a study of cytomegalovirus exposure and HLA in healthy donors (dated by TCRdb to about 2017). The library came from the immunoSEQ multiplex PCR assay. The multiplex PCR relied on a mix of 60 forward primers for TCR Vbeta segments and 13 reverse primers for TCR Jbeta segments. In TCRdb, the immuneACCESS table is reduced to in-frame sequences with V and J assigned. These tables do not hold every clone; where another copy was compared, an unresolved V gene accounts for under half, and the others remain unexplained. In all, the sample holds about 140,000 clones, and 60% to 80% of those were seen once. 1.5% to 2% of the sample is taken by the ten largest. Input material: PBMCs. These receptors were collected from a woman aged 25 to 39 in good health and CMV-seronegative.

This rearrangement joins TRBV7-3 to TRBJ1-2, with D perhaps matching TRBD1 (6 bases). Germline-derived CDR1 and CDR2 are SGHTA and FQGTGA. V dropped 2 bases and J dropped 4 bases, with 11 bases sitting between them. The CDR3 consists of 14 residues. The CDR3 spells CASSLLGRGYGYTF. CDR3 coding DNA: TGTGCCAGCAGCTTACTAGGCAGGGGCTATGGCTACACCTTC.

This clone was detected ten times or more. One end of the junction varies from germline; a read error may be responsible. The chain joins TRBV11-3 to TRBJ1-2; D perhaps matches TRBD1 (5 bases). Per the germline V gene, CDR1 is SGHNT and CDR2 is YENEEA. This CDR3 is built from 15 residues. DNA for the CDR3: TGTGCCAGCAGCGTAGGCAGAATCACAGGCTATCGCTACACCTTC. Translation gives CASSVGRITGYRYTF.

The genes are TRBV2 and TRBJ2-1; D perhaps matches TRBD2 (5 bases). Germline-derived CDR1 and CDR2 are SNHLY and FYNNEI. The length of the CDR3 is 13 residues. The V end was cut by 4 bases, the J end by 9 bases, with 13 bases between. The CDR3 DNA is TGTGCCAGCAGTGTAGATAGCGTGGGTGAGCAGTTCTTC. Protein product: CASSVDSVGEQFF.

The rearrangement joins TRBV5-1 to TRBJ1-1, with a possible D match to TRBD1 (6 bases). The CDR3 runs 13 residues. The V end lost 4 bases, the J end lost 1 base, and 8 bases lay between the germline ends. CDR1 is SGHRS and CDR2 is YFSETQ in the germline V gene. This CDR3 reads CASSPTGNTEAFF. The CDR3 DNA sequence: TGCGCCAGCAGCCCGACAGGGAACACTGAAGCTTTCTTT.

The CDR3 here is CASSHGTGEGYTF. The CDR3 region has the DNA TGCGCCAGCAGCCATGGGACAGGGGAGGGCTACACCTTC. J is TRBJ1-2 and V is TRBV4-3; 10 bases are shared with TRBD1. The germline gives CDR1 LGHNA, CDR2 YSLEER. This CDR3 is 13 amino acids long. V gave up 3 bases and J gave up 8 bases; unmatched junction bases: 3.

The chain uses TRBV9 and TRBJ2-3; D not resolved. The CDR3 extends over 16 amino acids. Germline CDR1 is SGDLS and CDR2 is YYNGEE. The germline V and J ends were trimmed by 4 bases and 1 base, with 16 bases remaining between them. CDR3 nucleotide sequence: TGTGCCAGCAGCCCCCTCGGCCTAAGCGGCACAGATACGCAGTATTTT. Translation gives CASSPLGLSGTDTQYF.

The chain carries TRBV5-1 and TRBJ2-7; TRBD1 matches 8 bases. Germline lookup yields CDR1 SGHRS and CDR2 YFSETQ. The CDR3 consists of 13 residues. The V gene end was trimmed by 8 bases and the J gene end by 4 bases; junction bases not matched to a gene: 8. This CDR3 is CASTPQGGYEQYF. CDR3 DNA sequence: TGCGCCAGTACCCCACAGGGGGGATACGAGCAGTACTTC.

This clone appeared a few times. This chain joins TRBV29-1 and TRBJ1-1, with unresolved D. CDR3 size: 12 residues. The V gene lost 0 bases and the J gene lost 9 bases, with 11 bases spanning the gap. CDR1 and CDR2 (germline): SQVTM, ANQGSEA. The CDR3 sequence is CSVEDLGAKAFF. The CDR3 coding sequence is TGCAGCGTTGAAGATTTGGGAGCGAAAGCTTTCTTT.

The chain is built from TRBV10-3 and TRBJ2-7, with 11 bases aligning to TRBD1. The ends lost 4 bases at V and 3 bases at J; junction bases unmatched: 2. Germline V gene sequence: CDR1 ENHRY, CDR2 SYGVKD. The CDR3 is made up of 14 amino acids. DNA of the CDR3: TGTGCCATCAGTGCCGGGACAGGGGGCTACGAGCAGTACTTC. Encoded protein: CAISAGTGGYEQYF.

The chain uses TRBV27 and TRBJ2-2; 12 nucleotides align to TRBD2. Trimming took 6 bases from V and 5 from J; bases not matched to a gene: 7. The V gene's germline CDR1 is MNHEY and CDR2 SMNVEV (reference sequence). The CDR3 sequence is 16 residues long. The CDR3 DNA reads TGTGCCAGCAGACGACTAGCGGGGGTTAGAACCGGGGAGCTGTTTTTT. Its protein product is CASRRLAGVRTGELFF.

This clone showed up just a few times. The chain carries TRBV10-1 and TRBJ1-4, with no clear D. V was shortened by 9 bases and J by 8 bases, with 7 bases between the two germline ends. Germline V lookup: CDR1 WNHNN, CDR2 SYGVQD (reference sequence). The CDR3 has 10 amino acids. The CDR3 region is CARWEEKLFF. The CDR3 DNA sequence: TGCGCCAGGTGGGAGGAAAAACTGTTTTTT.

The rearrangement links TRBV7-9 to TRBJ1-3; D perhaps matches TRBD2 (6 bases). The DNA end favors TRBJ2-2, so the J call may be wrong. CDR3 length: 15 residues. CDR1 SEHNR and CDR2 FQNEAQ come from the germline V gene (reference sequence). This chain's CDR3 is CASSNRLVNTGELFF. The CDR3 nucleotides are TGTGCCAGCAGCAACCGACTAGTGAACACCGGGGAGCTGTTTTTT.

The J gene is TRBJ2-7, the V gene TRBV2, with D possibly being TRBD1 (6 bases). The CDR3 contains 15 residues. Germline CDR1 reads SNHLY; CDR2 reads FYNNEI. Trimming removed 6 bases from V and 3 bases from J, with 18 bases in between. The CDR3 region is CASSSGQPSNYEQYF. CDR3 coding DNA: TGTGCCAGCAGCTCAGGACAGCCGAGCAACTACGAGCAGTACTTC.

The rearrangement links TRBV6-5 to TRBJ1-1, with D perhaps TRBD1 (5 bases). V lost 6 bases to trimming and J lost 1 base, with 15 bases between them. From germline, CDR1 is MNHEY and CDR2 SVGAGI. The CDR3 has 15 residues. The CDR3 sequence: CASSRGVVQNTEAFF. Here the CDR3 DNA reads TGTGCCAGCAGCCGGGGGGTGGTCCAGAACACTGAAGCTTTCTTT.

The chain's CDR3 is CASSYLDSLSGFTF. The DNA for the CDR3 is TGTGCCAGCAGCTATCTGGACAGCCTCTCTGGGTTCACCTTC. The V gene is TRBV25-1, the J gene TRBJ1-2; weak D call: TRBD1 (6 bases). V was clipped by 6 bases and J by 13 bases, with 24 bases between them. The CDR3 loop spans 14 amino acids. Germline values: CDR1 MGHDK, CDR2 SYGVNS.

This chain uses TRBV6-5 with TRBJ1-2; D uncertain. The CDR3 contains 15 residues. V was cut by 2 bases and J by 2 bases, with 12 bases left in between. Germline V CDR1 and CDR2: MNHEY, SVGAGI. As DNA, the CDR3 is TGTGCCAGCAGTTACCGTGGAGGTGCCAACTATGGCTACACCTTC. This gives the protein CASSYRGGANYGYTF.

This chain connects TRBV18 to TRBJ2-7; D perhaps matches TRBD1 (5 bases). Germline CDR1 reads KGHSH; CDR2 reads LQKENI. CDR3 length: 12 residues. Trimming pared 6 bases from V and 6 bases from J, leaving 12 bases between. This CDR3 is CASSPTRVEQYF. CDR3 sequence (DNA): TGTGCCAGCTCCCCTACCAGGGTCGAGCAGTACTTC.

CDR3 residues: CASRRGGIQETQYF. The CDR3 DNA sequence: TGTGCCAGCAGGAGGGGGGGGATACAAGAGACCCAGTACTTC. This chain links TRBV6-1 with TRBJ2-5, with D maybe TRBD2 (7 bases). Germline V CDR1 and CDR2: MNHNS, SASEGT. The CDR3 extends over 14 amino acids. The V end lost 6 bases, the J end lost 2 bases, and 13 bases lay between the germline ends.

The CDR3 coding sequence is TGTGCCAGCAGCTTTGGGCGCACAAACACTGAAGCTTTCTTT. Translating it yields CASSFGRTNTEAFF. V gene TRBV11-2 combines with J gene TRBJ1-1; D unresolved. Trimming took 3 bases from V and 2 from J, leaving 10 bases between them. This CDR3 has 14 amino acids. Germline loops: CDR1 SGHAT, CDR2 FQNNGV.

A few counts support this clone. The genes are TRBV12-5 and TRBJ1-5; 7 bases match TRBD1. The V and J ends lost 3 bases and 6 bases, in that order; junction bases with no gene match: 5. The CDR3 has 14 residues. The germline V gene encodes CDR1 LGHNT and CDR2 FRNRAP. CDR3 in amino acids: CASGFSGGGQPQHF. CDR3 nucleotide sequence: TGTGCTAGTGGTTTCTCAGGGGGAGGTCAGCCCCAGCATTTT.

This clone was recorded only once. The rearrangement joins TRBV6-4 to TRBJ2-1; TRBD2 matches 9 bases. This CDR3 spans 15 amino acids. Germline CDR1 and CDR2: MRHNA and SNTAGT. V lost 0 bases, J lost 5 bases, and 2 bases stayed unmatched. The CDR3 DNA sequence: TGTGCCAGCAGTGACTCGAGCGGGGGGCACAATGAGCAGTTCTTC. Translated: CASSDSSGGHNEQFF.